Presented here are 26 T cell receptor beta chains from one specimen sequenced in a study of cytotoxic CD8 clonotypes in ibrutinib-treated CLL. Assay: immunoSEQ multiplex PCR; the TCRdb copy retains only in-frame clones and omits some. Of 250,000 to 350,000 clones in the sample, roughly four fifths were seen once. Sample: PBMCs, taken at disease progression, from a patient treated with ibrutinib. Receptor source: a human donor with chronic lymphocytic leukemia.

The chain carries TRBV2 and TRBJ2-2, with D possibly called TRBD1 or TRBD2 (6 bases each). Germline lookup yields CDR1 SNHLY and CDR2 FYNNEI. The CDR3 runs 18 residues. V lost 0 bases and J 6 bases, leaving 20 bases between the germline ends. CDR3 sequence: CASSEALGGQGFSGELFF. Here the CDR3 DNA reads TGTGCCAGCAGTGAAGCGCTTGGGGGGCAAGGATTCTCCGGGGAGCTGTTTTTT.

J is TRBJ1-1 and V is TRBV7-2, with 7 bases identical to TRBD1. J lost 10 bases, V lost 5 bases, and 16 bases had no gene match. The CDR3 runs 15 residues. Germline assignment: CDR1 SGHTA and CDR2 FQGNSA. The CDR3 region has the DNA TGTGCCAGCAGCCACGGGACAGCGGCACTAGGAGGAGCTTTCTTT. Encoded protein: CASSHGTAALGGAFF. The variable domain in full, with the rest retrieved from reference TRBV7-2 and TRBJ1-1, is GAGVSQSPSNKVTEKGKDVELRCDPISGHTALYWYRQSLGQGLEFLIYFQGNSAPDKSGLPSDRFSAERTGGSVSTLTIQRTQQEDSAVYLCASSHGTAALGGAFFGQGTRLTVV.

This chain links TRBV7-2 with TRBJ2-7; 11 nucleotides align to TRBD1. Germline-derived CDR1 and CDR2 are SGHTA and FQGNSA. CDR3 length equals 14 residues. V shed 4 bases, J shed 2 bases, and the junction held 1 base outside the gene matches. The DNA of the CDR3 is TGTGCCAGCAGCTGGACAGGGGGCCCCTACGAGCAGTACTTC. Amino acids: CASSWTGGPYEQYF.

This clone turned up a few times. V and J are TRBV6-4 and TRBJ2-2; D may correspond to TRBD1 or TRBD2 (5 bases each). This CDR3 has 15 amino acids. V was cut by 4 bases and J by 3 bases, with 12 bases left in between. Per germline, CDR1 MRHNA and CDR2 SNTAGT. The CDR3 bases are TGTGCCAGCAGTGTACGAGGGGAAGACACCGGGGAGCTGTTTTTT. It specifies CASSVRGEDTGELFF.

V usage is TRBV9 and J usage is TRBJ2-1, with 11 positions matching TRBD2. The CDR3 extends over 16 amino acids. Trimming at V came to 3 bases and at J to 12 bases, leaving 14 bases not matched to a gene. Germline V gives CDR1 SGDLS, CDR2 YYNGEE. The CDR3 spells CASSGSGTVLAGGQFF. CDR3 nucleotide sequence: TGTGCCAGCAGCGGGTCCGGGACAGTGCTAGCGGGAGGGCAGTTCTTC.

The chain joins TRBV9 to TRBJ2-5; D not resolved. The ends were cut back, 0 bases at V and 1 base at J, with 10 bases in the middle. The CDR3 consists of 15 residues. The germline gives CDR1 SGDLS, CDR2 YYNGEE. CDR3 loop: CASSVDPALQETQYF. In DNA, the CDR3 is TGTGCCAGCAGCGTAGACCCGGCCCTCCAAGAGACCCAGTACTTC.

This chain's CDR3 is CASSQGRLRDRNEQFF. The DNA for the CDR3 is TGCGCCAGCAGCCAAGGCCGACTCCGGGACAGAAATGAGCAGTTCTTC. The chain employs TRBV4-1 and TRBJ2-1; 7 nucleotides line up with TRBD1. The CDR3 is made up of 16 amino acids. The germline V gene has CDR1 MGHRA and CDR2 YSYEKL. With 1 base clipped from V and 7 bases from J, the junction kept 10 bases outside the gene matches.

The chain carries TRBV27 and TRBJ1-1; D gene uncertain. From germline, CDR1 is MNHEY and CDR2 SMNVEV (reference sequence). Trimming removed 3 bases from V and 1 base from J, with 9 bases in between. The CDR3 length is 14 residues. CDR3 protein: CASSFRLPNTEAFF. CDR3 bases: TGTGCCAGCAGTTTTCGACTCCCGAACACTGAAGCTTTCTTT.

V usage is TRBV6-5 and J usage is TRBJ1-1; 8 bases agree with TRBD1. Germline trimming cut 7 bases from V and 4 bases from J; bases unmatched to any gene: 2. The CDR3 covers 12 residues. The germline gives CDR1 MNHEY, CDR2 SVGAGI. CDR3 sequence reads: CASTDRGTEAFF. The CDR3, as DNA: TGTGCCAGCACTGACAGGGGCACTGAAGCTTTCTTT.

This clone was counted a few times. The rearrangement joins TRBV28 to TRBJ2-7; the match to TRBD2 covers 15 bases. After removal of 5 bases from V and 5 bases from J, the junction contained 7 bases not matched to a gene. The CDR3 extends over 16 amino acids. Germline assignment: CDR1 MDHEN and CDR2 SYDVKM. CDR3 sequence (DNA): TGTGCCAGCAGTCCGGGGACTAGCGGGAGGTTCCACGAGCAGTACTTC. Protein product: CASSPGTSGRFHEQYF.

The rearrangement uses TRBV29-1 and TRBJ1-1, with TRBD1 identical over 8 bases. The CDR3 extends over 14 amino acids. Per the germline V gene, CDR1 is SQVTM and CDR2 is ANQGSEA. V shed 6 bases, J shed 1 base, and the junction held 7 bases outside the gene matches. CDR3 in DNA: TGCAGCGTGGGGACAGGTTTTTGGAACACTGAAGCTTTCTTT. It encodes CSVGTGFWNTEAFF.

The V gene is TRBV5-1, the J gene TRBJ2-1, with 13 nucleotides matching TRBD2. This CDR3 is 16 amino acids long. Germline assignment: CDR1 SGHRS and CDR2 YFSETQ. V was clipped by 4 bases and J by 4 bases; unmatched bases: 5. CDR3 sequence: CASSEGTSGMYNEQFF. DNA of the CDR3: TGCGCCAGCAGCGAAGGGACTAGCGGGATGTACAATGAGCAGTTCTTC. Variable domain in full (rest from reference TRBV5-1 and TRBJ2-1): KAGVTQTPRYLIKTRGQQVTLSCSPISGHRSVSWYQQTPGQGLQFLFEYFSETQRNKGNFPGRFSGRQFSNSRSEMNVSTLELGDSALYLCASSEGTSGMYNEQFFGPGTRLTVL.

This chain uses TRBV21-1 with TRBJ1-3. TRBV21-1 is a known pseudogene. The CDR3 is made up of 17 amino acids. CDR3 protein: CASSKVGRLSSGNTIYF. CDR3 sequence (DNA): TGTGCCAGCAGCAAAGTAGGAAGACTGAGCTCTGGAAACACCATATATTTT.

The DNA of the CDR3 is TGTGCCAGCAGCCAGACAGGCGAACCCTACGAGCAGTACTTC. This sequence encodes CASSQTGEPYEQYF. The chain couples TRBV13 to TRBJ2-7; a possible D gene is TRBD1 (6 bases). Germline V gives CDR1 PRHDT, CDR2 FYEKMQ (reference sequence). The CDR3 covers 14 residues. Trimming stripped 5 bases from V and 2 bases from J, with 13 bases between. Looking up the rest from reference TRBV13 and TRBJ2-7 gives the full variable domain: AAGVIQSPRHLIKEKRETATLKCYPIPRHDTVYWYQQGPGQDPQFLISFYEKMQSDKGSIPDRFSAQQFSDYHSELNMSSLELGDSALYFCASSQTGEPYEQYFGPGTRLTVT.

Here the CDR3 DNA reads TGTGCCAGCAGTTACTCCCGAGATCAGCCCCAGCATTTT. Amino acid sequence: CASSYSRDQPQHF. The chain uses TRBV6-5 and TRBJ1-5, with D uncertain. Trimming left V 0 bases short and J 5 bases short, with 5 bases between. The CDR3 spans 13 residues. Looked up from germline, CDR1 is MNHEY and CDR2 is SVGAGI.

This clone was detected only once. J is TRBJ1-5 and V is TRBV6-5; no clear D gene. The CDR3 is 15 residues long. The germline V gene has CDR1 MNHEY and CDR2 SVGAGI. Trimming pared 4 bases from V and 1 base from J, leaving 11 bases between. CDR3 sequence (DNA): TGTGCCAGCAGTTCATCCGGGTTCAGCAATCAGCCCCAGCATTTT. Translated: CASSSSGFSNQPQHF.

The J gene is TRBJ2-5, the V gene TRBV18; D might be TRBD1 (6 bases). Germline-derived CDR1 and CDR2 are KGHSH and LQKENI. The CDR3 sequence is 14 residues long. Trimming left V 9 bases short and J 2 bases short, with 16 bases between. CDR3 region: CASNPRGSQETQYF. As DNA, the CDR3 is TGTGCCAGTAACCCCAGGGGTTCTCAAGAGACCCAGTACTTC. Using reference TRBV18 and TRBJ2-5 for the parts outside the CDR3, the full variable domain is NAGVMQNPRHLVRRRGQEARLRCSPMKGHSHVYWYRQLPEEGLKFMVYLQKENIIDESGMPKERFSAEFPKEGPSILRIQQVVRGDSAAYFCASNPRGSQETQYFGPGTRLLVL.

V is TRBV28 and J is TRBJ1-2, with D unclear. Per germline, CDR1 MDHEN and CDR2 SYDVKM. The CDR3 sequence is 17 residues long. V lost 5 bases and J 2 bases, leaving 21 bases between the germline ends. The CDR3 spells CASSPPGYQPKNYGYTF. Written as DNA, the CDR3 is TGTGCCAGCAGTCCACCAGGCTACCAGCCCAAAAACTATGGCTACACCTTC.

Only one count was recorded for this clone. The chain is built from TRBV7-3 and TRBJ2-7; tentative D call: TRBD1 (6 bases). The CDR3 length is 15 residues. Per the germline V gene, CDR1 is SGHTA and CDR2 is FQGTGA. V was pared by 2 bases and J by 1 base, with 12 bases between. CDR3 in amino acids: CASSLGQGMSYEQYF. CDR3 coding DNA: TGTGCCAGCAGCTTAGGGCAGGGGATGTCCTACGAGCAGTACTTC.

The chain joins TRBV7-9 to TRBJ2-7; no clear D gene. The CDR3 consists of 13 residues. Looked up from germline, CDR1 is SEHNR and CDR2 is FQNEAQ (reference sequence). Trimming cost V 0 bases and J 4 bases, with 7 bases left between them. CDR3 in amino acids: CASSLATEYEQYF. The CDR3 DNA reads TGTGCCAGCAGCTTAGCGACGGAGTACGAGCAGTACTTC.

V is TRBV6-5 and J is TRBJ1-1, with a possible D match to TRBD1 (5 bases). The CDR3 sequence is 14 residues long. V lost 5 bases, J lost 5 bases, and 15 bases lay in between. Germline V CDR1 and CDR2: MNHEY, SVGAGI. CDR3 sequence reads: CASSPGAGWTEAFF. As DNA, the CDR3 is TGTGCCAGCAGTCCCGGGGCAGGGTGGACTGAAGCTTTCTTT.

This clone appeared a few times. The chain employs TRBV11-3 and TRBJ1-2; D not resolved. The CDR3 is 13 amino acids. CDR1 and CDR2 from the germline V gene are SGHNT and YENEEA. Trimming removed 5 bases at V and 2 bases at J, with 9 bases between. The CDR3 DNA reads TGTGCCAGCAGCCCGATCACGAACTATGGCTACACCTTC. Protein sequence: CASSPITNYGYTF. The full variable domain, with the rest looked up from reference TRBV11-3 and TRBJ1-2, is EAGVVQSPRYKIIEKKQPVAFWCNPISGHNTLYWYLQNLGQGPELLIRYENEEAVDDSQLPKDRFSAERLKGVDSTLKIQPAELGDSAVYLCASSPITNYGYTFGSGTRLTVV.

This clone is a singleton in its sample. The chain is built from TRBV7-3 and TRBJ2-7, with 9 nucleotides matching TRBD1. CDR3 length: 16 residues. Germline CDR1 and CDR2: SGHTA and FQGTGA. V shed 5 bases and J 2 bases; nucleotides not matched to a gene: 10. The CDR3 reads CASSPVGTGKTYEQYF. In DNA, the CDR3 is TGTGCCAGCAGCCCAGTCGGGACAGGGAAGACCTACGAGCAGTACTTC.

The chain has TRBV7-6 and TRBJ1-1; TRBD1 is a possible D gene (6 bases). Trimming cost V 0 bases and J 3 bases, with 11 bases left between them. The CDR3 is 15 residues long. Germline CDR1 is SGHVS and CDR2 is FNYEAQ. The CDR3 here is CASSLAGRGDTEAFF. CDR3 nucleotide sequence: TGTGCCAGCAGCTTAGCGGGCAGGGGAGACACTGAAGCTTTCTTT.

The CDR3 DNA follows: TGTGCCAGCAGTTTAGGGGGGGGGCCCCAGCATTTT. Protein: CASSLGGGPQHF. This chain connects TRBV28 to TRBJ1-5; D may be TRBD1 (5 bases). The CDR3 is 12 residues long. CDR1 and CDR2 from the germline V gene are MDHEN and SYDVKM. Trimming cost V 2 bases and J 9 bases, with 8 bases left between them.

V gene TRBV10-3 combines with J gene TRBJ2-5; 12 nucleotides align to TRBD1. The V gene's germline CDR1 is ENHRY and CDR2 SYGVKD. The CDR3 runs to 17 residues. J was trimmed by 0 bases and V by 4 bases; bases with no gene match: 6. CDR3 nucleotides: TGTGCCATCAGTGGCTCGGGGGACAGGGGGCACCAAGAGACCCAGTACTTC. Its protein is CAISGSGDRGHQETQYF.